This record looks at one T cell receptor beta chain sequence and its context. This clonotype has a count of ten or more. No antigen is known for it. Per-nucleotide qualities are absent, and no much larger clonotype sits a single base away. V gives up 7 bases and J gives up 3 bases, and the segment between their germline ends measures 7 bases. In the germline V gene, CDR1 corresponds to SNHLY and CDR2 to FYNNEI. Including the terminal cysteine and phenylalanine, the CDR3 comprises 12 residues. Only CDR3 DNA is held: 36 bases, read in frame from base 1. Hyperthyroidism patients were newly diagnosed, with disease duration under 2 months, and aged 18 to 65 years. Exclusion was applied to patients with uncontrolled infections, other autoimmune diseases, pregnancy or lactation. Diagnoses were based on clinical symptoms, serum thyroxine and TRAb, thyroid ultrasound and orbital computed tomography. Blood from progressor patients was drawn when they were first diagnosed with hyperthyroidism, before any ophthalmopathy symptoms appeared. Ficoll-Paque density gradient centrifugation was used to isolate PBMCs from 8 to 10 ml of fresh peripheral blood. Patients classed as progressors first received a Graves' hyperthyroidism diagnosis and then went on to develop ophthalmopathy during follow-up. Total RNA was extracted using Trizol reagent, and RNA quality was assessed on an Agilent 2100 Bioanalyzer.

TCR beta CDR3 regions were amplified from RNA transcripts. The first round of RT-PCR for the TCR CDR3 was performed with the HTBI primer set and the Qiagen OneStep RT-PCR kit. Libraries were constructed in a second round of multiplex PCR, after which size selection and purification were carried out. Paired-end sequencing of the libraries was performed with 100 bp reads on an Illumina HiSeq2000. In the authors' own workflow: SOAPnuke was used to process the raw data, throwing out any read that contained adapters or uncalled bases, had a mean Phred below 15, or lacked an exact constant-primer or identifier match. COPE v1.2.5 was used to merge the high-quality paired reads, and each unique nucleotide sequence was defined as a clonotype. Clonotypes were aligned to IMGT TRBV, TRBD and TRBJ reference segments using MiTCR v1.1. Analysis was restricted to V-J combinations with a frequency above 0.0001, which covered 98% to 99.2% of repertoires. The TCS score was defined as F50 (clonal expansion) divided by E x V (chaos), with BLOSUM62-based TCRdist calculated between CDR3 peptides within each V-J. Welch's t-statistics and random forest reduced just over 500 V-J features to around 14, which were used in a naive Bayes classifier (R e1071). The public reads were run again by TCRdb, first through fastp at Q25 and then through MiXCR, and only productive beta chains were kept. Identical CDR3 proteins give one entry, which carries the most common genes and DNA. Here the V and J calls rest on TCRdb's processing, not on the authors' analysis. The sample records about 580,000 distinct CDR3 sequences, over 11% of which are singletons. The ten largest account for 5.5% to 7.5% of the sample.

This entry comes from a study of T cells in Graves' hyperthyroidism and ophthalmopathy (dated by TCRdb to between 2017 and 2020). About the investigation overall: Peripheral blood samples were taken at initial diagnosis, before any treatment was given. The paper reports TCR Vbeta CDR3 sequencing of over 120 peripheral blood samples: around 41 ophthalmopathy, roughly 74 hyperthyroidism and 17 progressor patients. Once sampling was done, hyperthyroidism patients were given methimazole at a starting dose of 30 mg daily, whereas ophthalmopathy patients were given high-dose intravenous methylprednisolone. To identify TCR V-J signatures that set the groups apart, the researchers used a discovery cohort of about a hundred patients, made up of 43 with Graves' ophthalmopathy and some 58 with stable Graves' hyperthyroidism. The roughly 91 discovery patients were randomly divided into training and test sets at a 7:3 ratio. Prospective prediction of ophthalmopathy was tested in an independent validation cohort of approximately 19 hyperthyroidism patients and around 16 patients who later progressed to ophthalmopathy. In addition, the study compared T-cell repertoires in thyroid tissue and in blood from about 6 Graves' hyperthyroidism patients. The paper as a whole reports these results and caveats: A 13 V-J signature model separated ophthalmopathy from stable hyperthyroidism, with 87.88% sensitivity and roughly 81% specificity in cross-validation and 80%/75% in testing. During validation, the model predicted progression to ophthalmopathy a median of about 6.5 months ahead of onset, with almost 71% sensitivity and 72% to 80% specificity. Blood samples also contained most of the expanded thyroid clonotypes (frequency above 0.001), which suggests that blood repertoires may reflect thyroid immune responses. Sample size was not statistically predetermined, and investigators were not blinded to group allocation.

The rearrangement combines TRBV2 with TRBJ1-5; the D segment cannot be called with confidence. The clonotype comes from a woman in her twenties or thirties with Graves' hyperthyroidism that later progressed to Graves' ophthalmopathy. Sequencing input: blood. The CDR3 in this case is CASNRDNQPQHF. Read as DNA, the sequence is TGTGCCAGCAATCGGGACAATCAGCCCCAGCATTTT.